These 24 T cell receptor beta chains share one sample of origin, sequenced in a study of cytomegalovirus exposure and HLA in healthy donors. 13 Jbeta primers and 60 Vbeta primers were used for the PCR. Sequenced by immunoSEQ multiplex PCR; TCRdb stores in-frame clones only, minus some. The data show around 200,000 clones, approximately 80% seen once. The sequencing input was PBMCs. The receptors were sampled from a girl aged 2-10 years in good health and CMV-seropositive.

The chain joins TRBV5-4 to TRBJ2-3; 12 positions match TRBD2. The V gene's germline CDR1 is SGHNT and CDR2 YYREEE (reference sequence). V lost 9 bases to trimming and J lost 3 bases; unmatched junction nucleotides: 14. The CDR3 extends over 17 amino acids. The CDR3, as DNA: TGTGCCACCCGCCCCGGGCTAGCGGGAGGGCCTACAGATACGCAGTATTTT. The encoded protein is CATRPGLAGGPTDTQYF.

The chain is built from TRBV11-2 and TRBJ2-1; 7 positions agree with TRBD1. The CDR3 is made up of 15 amino acids. V gave up 0 bases and J gave up 5 bases; unmatched junction bases: 4. Germline V lookup: CDR1 SGHAT, CDR2 FQNNGV. The CDR3 here is CASSLDRGHHNEQFF. CDR3 in DNA: TGTGCCAGCAGCTTAGATAGGGGGCACCACAATGAGCAGTTCTTC. The full variable domain, completed using reference TRBV11-2 and TRBJ2-1, is EAGVAQSPRYKIIEKRQSVAFWCNPISGHATLYWYQQILGQGPKLLIQFQNNGVVDDSQLPKDRFSAERLKGVDSTLKIQPAKLEDSAVYLCASSLDRGHHNEQFFGPGTRLTVL.

The chain joins TRBV11-3 to TRBJ1-2, with TRBD1 matching over 9 bases. The CDR3 is 14 amino acids. Trimming at V came to 4 bases and at J to 4 bases, leaving 4 bases not matched to a gene. The V gene's germline CDR1 is SGHNT and CDR2 YENEEA. CDR3 bases: TGTGCCAGCAGCTCGGGACAGGGACCCTATGGCTACACCTTC. It specifies CASSSGQGPYGYTF.

This clone appeared once. This chain connects TRBV6-1 to TRBJ2-7; D not resolved. Trimming left V 2 bases short and J 1 base short, with 9 bases between. The germline CDR1 and CDR2 sequences are MNHNS and SASEGT. This CDR3 has 14 residues. The CDR3 protein is CASSEMVRSYEQYF. The DNA of the CDR3 is TGTGCCAGCAGTGAAATGGTCAGATCCTACGAGCAGTACTTC.

The chain uses TRBV2 and TRBJ2-7; 10 bases are shared with TRBD1. V lost 9 bases and J lost 1; bases outside the gene matches: 12. This CDR3 spans 16 amino acids. Germline loops: CDR1 SNHLY, CDR2 FYNNEI. The DNA for the CDR3 is TGTGCCAGTTGGGGACAGGGGTGGGGAGGGTCCTACGAGCAGTACTTC. Its protein product is CASWGQGWGGSYEQYF.

The chain recombines TRBV7-8 with TRBJ1-3; possible D gene TRBD1, 6 bases. CDR1 is SGHVS and CDR2 is FQNEAQ in the germline V gene. The CDR3 covers 16 residues. Trimming stripped 5 bases from V and 1 base from J, with 15 bases between. The CDR3 DNA reads TGTGCCAGCAGCCCTAGACAGGCCCTTTCTGGAAACACCATATATTTT. This gives the protein CASSPRQALSGNTIYF.

The chain joins TRBV6-5 to TRBJ2-7; the D gene is possibly TRBD1 (5 bases). Germline V gene data show CDR1 as MNHEY and CDR2 as SVGAGI. Between the trimmed V and J ends, which lost 8 bases and 6 bases, there was a span of 20 bases. This CDR3 region has 14 residues. CDR3 amino acids: CASHRSGRIGEQYF. The DNA for the CDR3 is TGTGCCAGCCACAGGTCAGGGCGTATAGGCGAGCAGTACTTC.

This rearrangement joins TRBV14 to TRBJ1-2; D is undetermined. Germline lookup yields CDR1 SGHDN and CDR2 FVKESK. Trimming cost V 4 bases and J 8 bases, with 14 bases left between them. CDR3 size: 13 residues. The CDR3 here is CASSPLDGVGYTF. In nucleotides, the CDR3 is TGTGCCAGCAGCCCATTAGACGGGGTAGGCTACACCTTC.

This clone was recorded once. J is TRBJ2-5 and V is TRBV11-2; D is perhaps TRBD1 (6 bases). Trimming took 3 bases from V and 5 from J, leaving 22 bases between them. Germline loops: CDR1 SGHAT, CDR2 FQNNGV. The CDR3 loop spans 17 amino acids. CDR3 in DNA: TGTGCCAGCAGCTTTACAGGGCGTCCCTCCCAAAGGGAGACCCAGTACTTC. Translated: CASSFTGRPSQRETQYF.

This clone was seen a single time. This sequence joins TRBV6-1 and TRBJ1-1; 10 nucleotides match TRBD1. Germline assignment: CDR1 MNHNS and CDR2 SASEGT. With V trimmed by 4 bases and J by 11 bases, 13 bases remained unmatched. CDR3 size: 15 residues. The CDR3 here is CASSVPGTGVPQAFF. The CDR3 DNA reads TGTGCCAGCAGTGTCCCCGGGACAGGGGTCCCGCAGGCTTTCTTT.

As to this clone: Other DNA sequences of this sample code for an identical CDR3. The chain is built from TRBV6-1 and TRBJ2-7; 11 nucleotides line up with TRBD1. Germline V gene data show CDR1 as MNHNS and CDR2 as SASEGT. The CDR3 has 13 amino acids. V gave up 10 bases and J gave up 2 bases; unmatched junction bases: 4. CDR3 nucleotide sequence: TGTGCCACCGGACAGGGGGCCGCCTACGAGCAGTACTTC. This encodes CATGQGAAYEQYF.

This clone was seen once. V usage is TRBV5-1 and J usage is TRBJ2-7; no reliable D call. Trimming shortened V by 1 base and J by 2 bases, and 10 bases separated the two germline ends. CDR3 size: 14 residues. The V gene's germline CDR1 is SGHRS and CDR2 YFSETQ. DNA of the CDR3: TGCGCCAGCAGCTTGAACCAGGCAGCCTACGAGCAGTACTTC. Its translation is CASSLNQAAYEQYF.

The DNA for the CDR3 is TGTGCCTGGAGTGTATCAGGTCTAGGGAGGAATTCACCCCTCCACTTT. It codes for CAWSVSGLGRNSPLHF. This rearrangement joins TRBV30 to TRBJ1-6; no definite D call. The germline V and J ends were trimmed by 0 bases and 7 bases, with 16 bases remaining between them. CDR3 length: 16 amino acids. The V gene's germline CDR1 is GTSNPN and CDR2 SVGIG (reference sequence).

The J gene is TRBJ1-1, the V gene TRBV4-2; tentative D call: TRBD1 (6 bases). This CDR3 comprises 16 residues. V was trimmed by 1 base and J by 1 base, leaving 13 bases between them. The V gene's germline CDR1 is LGHNA and CDR2 YNFKEQ. The CDR3 spells CASSQGTAPKNTEAFF. The CDR3 DNA reads as TGTGCCAGCAGCCAAGGGACAGCCCCGAAGAACACTGAAGCTTTCTTT.

This clone was counted only a few times. The rearrangement links TRBV5-1 to TRBJ1-4; D gene uncertain. Trimming left V 3 bases short and J 8 bases short, with 11 bases between. Per germline, CDR1 SGHRS and CDR2 YFSETQ. This CDR3 is 13 amino acids long. In nucleotides, the CDR3 is TGCGCCAGCAGCTGGACCGCGGGGGAAAAACTGTTTTTT. Translation: CASSWTAGEKLFF.

Only a few counts were recorded for this clone. This chain joins TRBV2 and TRBJ1-2; D not certain. The germline CDR1 and CDR2 sequences are SNHLY and FYNNEI. The CDR3 contains 12 residues. The V and J ends lost 4 bases and 3 bases respectively, with 6 bases between them. CDR3 in amino acids: CASSVTDYGYTF. In nucleotides, the CDR3 is TGTGCCAGCAGTGTAACAGACTATGGCTACACCTTC.

This clone came up a few times. This chain links TRBV5-6 with TRBJ1-5; 11 bases line up with TRBD1. Germline V gene data show CDR1 as SGHDT and CDR2 as YYEEEE. CDR3 length: 14 residues. J gave up 6 bases and V 4 bases, and 3 bases lay outside the gene matches. The CDR3 region has the DNA TGTGCCAGCAGCCTGGGACAGGGGGGTCAGCCCCAGCATTTT. Its translation: CASSLGQGGQPQHF. The full variable domain, its missing parts supplied by reference TRBV5-6 and TRBJ1-5, is DAGVTQSPTHLIKTRGQQVTLRCSPKSGHDTVSWYQQALGQGPQFIFQYYEEEERQRGNFPDRFSGHQFPNYSSELNVNALLLGDSALYLCASSLGQGGQPQHFGDGTRLSIL.

DNA for the CDR3: TGTGCCAGCAACCAGGGTACCGATGGCTACACCTTC. It specifies CASNQGTDGYTF. V is TRBV9 and J is TRBJ1-2; D perhaps matches TRBD1 (5 bases). The CDR3 consists of 12 residues. Germline V gives CDR1 SGDLS, CDR2 YYNGEE. Trimming took off 6 bases at V and 6 bases at J, with 12 bases between the two ends.

The chain combines TRBV19 with TRBJ1-1; D gene uncertain. Germline CDR1 is LNHDA and CDR2 is SQIVND (reference sequence). This CDR3 has 13 residues. Trimming took off 3 bases at V and 0 bases at J, with 5 bases between the two ends. The CDR3 DNA sequence: TGTGCCAGTAGTATTTTAGTGAACACTGAAGCTTTCTTT. Protein: CASSILVNTEAFF.

The rearrangement uses TRBV4-2 and TRBJ2-1; 7 bases align to TRBD2. Germline lookup yields CDR1 LGHNA and CDR2 YNFKEQ. The junction had 5 bases not matched to a gene; V was cut back by 1 base and J by 5 bases. This CDR3 has 15 residues. The CDR3: CASSQGGSSDNEQFF. For the CDR3, the DNA is TGTGCCAGCAGCCAAGGCGGGAGTTCAGACAATGAGCAGTTCTTC.

V gene TRBV5-6 combines with J gene TRBJ2-2; 9 bases are a match to TRBD1. V shed 2 bases, J shed 10 bases, and the junction held 6 bases outside the gene matches. There are 14 residues in the CDR3. Germline loops: CDR1 SGHDT, CDR2 YYEEEE. CDR3: CASSFGTGTKELFF. As DNA, the CDR3 is TGTGCCAGCAGCTTCGGGACAGGGACCAAGGAGCTGTTTTTT.

The genes are TRBV7-3 and TRBJ2-5, with a weak D call TRBD2 (5 bases). V lost 6 bases, J lost 3 bases, and 11 bases lay in between. The CDR3 totals 13 residues. Looked up from germline, CDR1 is SGHTA and CDR2 is FQGTGA. The CDR3 loop is CASRPAGEETQYF. For the CDR3, the DNA is TGTGCCAGCAGGCCCGCGGGCGAAGAGACCCAGTACTTC.

The chain carries TRBV7-2 and TRBJ1-1; D is perhaps TRBD1 (5 bases). Trimming removed 6 bases at V and 3 bases at J, with 11 bases between. The CDR3 totals 13 residues. Germline V gene data show CDR1 as SGHTA and CDR2 as FQGNSA. The CDR3 here is CASRTSRDTEAFF. The DNA for the CDR3 is TGTGCCAGCAGAACCAGCAGGGACACTGAAGCTTTCTTT. The entire variable domain, with the rest obtained from reference TRBV7-2 and TRBJ1-1, is as follows: GAGVSQSPSNKVTEKGKDVELRCDPISGHTALYWYRQSLGQGLEFLIYFQGNSAPDKSGLPSDRFSAERTGGSVSTLTIQRTQQEDSAVYLCASRTSRDTEAFFGQGTRLTVV.

The count of this clone is one. V usage is TRBV10-3 and J usage is TRBJ1-2, with 7 bases fitting TRBD1. This CDR3 is 14 amino acids long. Per the germline V gene, CDR1 is ENHRY and CDR2 is SYGVKD. V shed 6 bases and J 3 bases; nucleotides not matched to a gene: 7. CDR3 in amino acids: CAISHRGSDYGYTF. CDR3 nucleotide sequence: TGTGCCATCAGCCACAGGGGATCCGACTATGGCTACACCTTC.